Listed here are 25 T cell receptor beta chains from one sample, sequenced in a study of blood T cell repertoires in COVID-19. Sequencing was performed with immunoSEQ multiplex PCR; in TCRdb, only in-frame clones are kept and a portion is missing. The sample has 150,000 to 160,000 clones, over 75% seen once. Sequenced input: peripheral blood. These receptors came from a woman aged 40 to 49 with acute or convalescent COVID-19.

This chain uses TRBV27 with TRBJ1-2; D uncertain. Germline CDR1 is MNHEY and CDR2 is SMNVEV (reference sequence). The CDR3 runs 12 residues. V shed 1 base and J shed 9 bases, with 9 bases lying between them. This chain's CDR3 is CASSLFGESYTF. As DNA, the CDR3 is TGTGCCAGCAGTTTATTTGGGGAGAGCTACACCTTC.

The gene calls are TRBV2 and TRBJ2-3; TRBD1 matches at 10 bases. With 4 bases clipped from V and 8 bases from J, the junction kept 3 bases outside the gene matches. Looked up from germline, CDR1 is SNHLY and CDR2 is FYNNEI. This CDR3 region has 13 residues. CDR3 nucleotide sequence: TGTGCCAGCAGTGGACAGGGGGCAGTTACGCAGTATTTT. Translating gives CASSGQGAVTQYF.

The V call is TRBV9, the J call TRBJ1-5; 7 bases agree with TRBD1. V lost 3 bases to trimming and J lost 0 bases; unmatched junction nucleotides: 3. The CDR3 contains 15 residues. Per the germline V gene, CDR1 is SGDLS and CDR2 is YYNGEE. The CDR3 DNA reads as TGTGCCAGCAGCGCGACAGGGTATAGCAATCAGCCCCAGCATTTT. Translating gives CASSATGYSNQPQHF.

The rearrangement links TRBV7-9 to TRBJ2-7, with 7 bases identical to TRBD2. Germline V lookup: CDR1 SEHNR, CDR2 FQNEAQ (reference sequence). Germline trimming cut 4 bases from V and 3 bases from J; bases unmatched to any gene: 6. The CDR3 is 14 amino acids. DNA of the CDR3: TGTGCCAGCAGCTCCGGACTAGTTAACTACGAGCAGTACTTC. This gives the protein CASSSGLVNYEQYF.

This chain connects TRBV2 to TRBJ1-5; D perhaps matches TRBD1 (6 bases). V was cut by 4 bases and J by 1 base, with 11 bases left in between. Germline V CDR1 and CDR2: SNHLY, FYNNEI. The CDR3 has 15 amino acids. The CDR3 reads CASSARRGSNQPQHF. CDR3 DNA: TGTGCCAGCAGTGCTCGCAGGGGAAGCAATCAGCCCCAGCATTTT.

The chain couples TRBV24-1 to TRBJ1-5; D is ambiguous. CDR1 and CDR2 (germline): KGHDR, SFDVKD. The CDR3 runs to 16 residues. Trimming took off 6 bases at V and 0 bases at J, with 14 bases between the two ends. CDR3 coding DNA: TGTGCCACCAGTACAATAGCGGGTGATAGCAATCAGCCCCAGCATTTT. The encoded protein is CATSTIAGDSNQPQHF.

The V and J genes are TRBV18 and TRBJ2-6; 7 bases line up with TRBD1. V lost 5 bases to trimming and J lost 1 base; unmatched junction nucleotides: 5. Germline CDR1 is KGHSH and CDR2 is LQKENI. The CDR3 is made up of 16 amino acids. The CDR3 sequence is CASSALTGSGANVLTF. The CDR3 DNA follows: TGTGCCAGCTCAGCATTGACAGGGTCTGGGGCCAACGTCCTGACTTTC.

The CDR3 DNA reads TGTGCCAGCAGCAAAGTACGGGATCATAGCAATCAGCCCCAGCATTTT. This translates into CASSKVRDHSNQPQHF. The chain combines TRBV21-1 with TRBJ1-5. TRBV21-1 is listed as a pseudogene. The CDR3 totals 16 residues.

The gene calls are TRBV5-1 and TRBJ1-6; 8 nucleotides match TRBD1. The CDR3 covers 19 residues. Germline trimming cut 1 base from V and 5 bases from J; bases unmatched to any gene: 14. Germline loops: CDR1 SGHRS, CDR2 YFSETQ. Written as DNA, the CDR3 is TGCGCCAGCAGCTTGAGCAGACAGGGGACGATAATGGATAATTCACCCCTCCACTTT. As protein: CASSLSRQGTIMDNSPLHF.

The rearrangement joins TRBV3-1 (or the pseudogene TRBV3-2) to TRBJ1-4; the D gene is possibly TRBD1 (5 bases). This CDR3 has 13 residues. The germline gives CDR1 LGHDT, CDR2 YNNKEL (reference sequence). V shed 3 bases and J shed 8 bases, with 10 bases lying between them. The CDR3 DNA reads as TGTGCCAGCAGCCAGGGGCGGCAAGAAAAACTGTTTTTT. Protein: CASSQGRQEKLFF.

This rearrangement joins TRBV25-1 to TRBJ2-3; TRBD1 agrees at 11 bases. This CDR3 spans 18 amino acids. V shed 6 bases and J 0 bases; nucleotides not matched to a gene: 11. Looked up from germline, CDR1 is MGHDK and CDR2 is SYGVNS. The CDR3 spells CASSAAGRDRGSTDTQYF. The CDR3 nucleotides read TGTGCCAGCAGCGCAGCCGGACGGGACAGGGGGAGCACAGATACGCAGTATTTT.

The chain's CDR3 is CASSSPFEARYYEQYF. The CDR3 bases are TGTGCCAGCAGTTCCCCGTTTGAAGCCAGGTACTACGAGCAGTACTTC. The rearrangement links TRBV28 to TRBJ2-7, with D unresolved. This CDR3 spans 16 amino acids. V was trimmed by 4 bases and J by 3 bases, leaving 19 bases between them. The V gene's germline CDR1 is MDHEN and CDR2 SYDVKM.

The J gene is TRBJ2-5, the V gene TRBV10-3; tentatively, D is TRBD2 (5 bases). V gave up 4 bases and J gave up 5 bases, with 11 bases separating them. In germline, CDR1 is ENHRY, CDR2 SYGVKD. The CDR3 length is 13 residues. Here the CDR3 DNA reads TGTGCCATCAGTGGGACTTCGAGGGAGACCCAGTACTTC. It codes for CAISGTSRETQYF.

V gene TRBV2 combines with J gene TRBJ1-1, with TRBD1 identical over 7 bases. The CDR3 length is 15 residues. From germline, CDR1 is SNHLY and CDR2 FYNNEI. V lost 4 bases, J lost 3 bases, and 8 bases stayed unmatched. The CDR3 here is CASSGDRVYDTEAFF. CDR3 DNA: TGTGCCAGCAGTGGTGACAGGGTTTACGACACTGAAGCTTTCTTT.

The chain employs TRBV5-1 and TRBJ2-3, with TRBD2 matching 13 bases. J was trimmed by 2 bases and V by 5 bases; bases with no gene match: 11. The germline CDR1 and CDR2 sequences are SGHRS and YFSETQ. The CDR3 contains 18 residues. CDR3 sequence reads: CASRSGTSGERHTDTQYF. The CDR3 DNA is TGCGCCAGCAGGTCCGGGACTAGCGGGGAACGACACACAGATACGCAGTATTTT.

The CDR3 loop is CASRVDRVGTGELFF. The CDR3 DNA follows: TGTGCCAGCAGGGTAGACAGGGTAGGAACCGGGGAGCTGTTTTTT. The rearrangement joins TRBV6-5 to TRBJ2-2; 7 bases match TRBD1. The V gene's germline CDR1 is MNHEY and CDR2 SVGAGI. The CDR3 is made up of 15 amino acids. Trimming removed 6 bases from V and 5 bases from J; junction bases left unmatched: 9.

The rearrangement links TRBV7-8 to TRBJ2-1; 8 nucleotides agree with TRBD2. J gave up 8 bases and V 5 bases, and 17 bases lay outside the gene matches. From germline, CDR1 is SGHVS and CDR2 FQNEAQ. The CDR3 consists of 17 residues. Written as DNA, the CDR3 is TGTGCCAGCAGCCCTATAGCGGGGTCTTCCATCGGGGATGAGCAGTTCTTC. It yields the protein CASSPIAGSSIGDEQFF.

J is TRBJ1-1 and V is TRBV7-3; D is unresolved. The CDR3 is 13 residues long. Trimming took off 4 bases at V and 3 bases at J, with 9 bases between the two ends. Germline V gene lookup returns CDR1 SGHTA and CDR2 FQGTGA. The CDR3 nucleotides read TGTGCCAGCAGCTCCCCGGAGGACACTGAAGCTTTCTTT. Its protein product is CASSSPEDTEAFF.

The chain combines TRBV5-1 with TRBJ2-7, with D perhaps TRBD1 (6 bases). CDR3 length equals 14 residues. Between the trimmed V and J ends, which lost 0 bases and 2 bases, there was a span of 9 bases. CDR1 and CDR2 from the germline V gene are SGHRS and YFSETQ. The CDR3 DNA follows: TGCGCCAGCAGCTTGGACAGGGCCGCCTACGAGCAGTACTTC. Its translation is CASSLDRAAYEQYF.

The CDR3 here is CASSDSSSGNTIYF. For the CDR3, the DNA is TGCGCCAGCAGCGATTCGAGCTCTGGAAACACCATATATTTT. The V call is TRBV5-1, the J call TRBJ1-3; D not resolved. There are 14 residues in the CDR3. Trimming took 4 bases from V and 0 from J, leaving 8 bases between them. Germline V gives CDR1 SGHRS, CDR2 YFSETQ. The full variable domain, in which reference TRBV5-1 and TRBJ1-3 provide the parts outside the CDR3, is KAGVTQTPRYLIKTRGQQVTLSCSPISGHRSVSWYQQTPGQGLQFLFEYFSETQRNKGNFPGRFSGRQFSNSRSEMNVSTLELGDSALYLCASSDSSSGNTIYFGEGSWLTVV.

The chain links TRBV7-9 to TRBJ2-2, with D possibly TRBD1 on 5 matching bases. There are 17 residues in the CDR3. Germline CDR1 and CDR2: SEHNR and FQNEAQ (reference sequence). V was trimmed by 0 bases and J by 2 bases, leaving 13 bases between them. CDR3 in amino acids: CASSLALTTANTGELFF. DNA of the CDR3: TGTGCCAGCAGCTTAGCGCTAACGACAGCTAACACCGGGGAGCTGTTTTTT.

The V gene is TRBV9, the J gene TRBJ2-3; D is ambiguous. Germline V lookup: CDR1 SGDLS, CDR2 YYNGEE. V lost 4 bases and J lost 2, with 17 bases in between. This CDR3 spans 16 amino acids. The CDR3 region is CASSRESRRHTDTQYF. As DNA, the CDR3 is TGTGCCAGCAGCCGAGAATCTAGGCGCCACACAGATACGCAGTATTTT.

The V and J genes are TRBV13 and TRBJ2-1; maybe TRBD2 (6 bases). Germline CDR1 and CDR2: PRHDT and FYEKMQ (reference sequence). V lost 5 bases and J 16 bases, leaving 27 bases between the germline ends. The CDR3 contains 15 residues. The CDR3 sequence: CASSESLLRRDSLFF. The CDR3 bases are TGTGCCAGCAGCGAGAGTCTCCTCCGTCGGGACTCTCTCTTCTTC.

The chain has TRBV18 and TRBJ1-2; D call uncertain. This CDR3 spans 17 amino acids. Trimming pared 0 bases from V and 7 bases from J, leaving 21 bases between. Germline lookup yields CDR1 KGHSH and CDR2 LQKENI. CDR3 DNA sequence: TGTGCCAGCTCACCACCATACGACCGGGTAAAGGTCTCTGGCTACACCTTC. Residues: CASSPPYDRVKVSGYTF.

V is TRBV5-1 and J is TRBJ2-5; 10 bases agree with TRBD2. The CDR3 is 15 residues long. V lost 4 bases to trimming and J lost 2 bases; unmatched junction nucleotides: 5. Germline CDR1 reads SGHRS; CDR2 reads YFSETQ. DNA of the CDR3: TGCGCCAGCAGCCTACTAGCGGGGATACAAGAGACCCAGTACTTC. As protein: CASSLLAGIQETQYF.